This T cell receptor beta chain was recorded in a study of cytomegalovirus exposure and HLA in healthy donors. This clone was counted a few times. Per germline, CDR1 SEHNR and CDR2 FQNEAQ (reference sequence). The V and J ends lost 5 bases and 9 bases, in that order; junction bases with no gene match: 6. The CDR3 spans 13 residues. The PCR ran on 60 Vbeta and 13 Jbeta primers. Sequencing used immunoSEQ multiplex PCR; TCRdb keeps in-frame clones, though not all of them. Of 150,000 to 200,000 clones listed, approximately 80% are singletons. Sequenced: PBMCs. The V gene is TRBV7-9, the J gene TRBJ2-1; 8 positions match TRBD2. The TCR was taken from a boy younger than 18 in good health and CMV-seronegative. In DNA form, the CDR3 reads TGTGCCAGCAGCACGGGACTAGAGCGTGAGCAGTTCTTC. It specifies CASSTGLEREQFF.